Listed here are 4 T cell receptor beta chains from one sample, sequenced in a study of regulatory T cells in long-lasting Graves disease. Combining iRepertoire HTBI primers with Arm-PCR of CDR3 regions, the authors built TCR beta libraries. TCRdb reprocessed the multiplex PCR reads via MiXCR and lists one record per CDR3 protein. In the table there are roughly 700,000 distinct CDR3 sequences, about 30% of which are singletons. The time point is: persistent/refractory GD, antithyroid drugs over 5 years with positive TRAb. The TCR library was made from RNA that had been extracted from PBMCs in TRIzol. The sequences come from peripheral blood mononuclear cells (PBMCs), collected when the disease was refractory, from a patient treated with antithyroid drugs. These receptors originate from a female donor with Graves disease.

On this clonotype itself: It may be a read error: a sequence one base away is much more abundant. V and J are TRBV10-3 and TRBJ2-7, with TRBD1 as a possible D gene (6 bases). The CDR3 consists of 14 residues. CDR1 is ENHRY and CDR2 is SYGVKD in the germline V gene. The chain's CDR3 is CAIKGEGTNYGQYF. The DNA for the CDR3 is TGTGCCATCAAGGGCGAGGGGACAAACTACGGGCAGTACTTC.

The CDR3 DNA is TGTGCCAGCAGTTTACTAGCGGGAGAAGGTCCCGAGCAGTACTTC. It is translated as CASSLLAGEGPEQYF. The chain is built from TRBV6-2 or TRBV6-3 and TRBJ2-7; 11 bases line up with TRBD2. Trimming at V came to 4 bases and at J to 6 bases, leaving 8 bases not matched to a gene. The CDR3 has 15 amino acids. Germline V gene sequence: CDR1 MNHEY, CDR2 SVGEGT.

The chain uses TRBV27 and TRBJ1-6, with TRBD1 as a possible D gene (5 bases). V was pared by 6 bases and J by 9 bases, with 27 bases between. The CDR3 sequence is 18 residues long. Per the germline V gene, CDR1 is MNHEY and CDR2 is SMNVEV (reference sequence). The CDR3 sequence is CASSKTTPSRVKVSPLHF. The CDR3 coding sequence is TGTGCCAGCAGCAAGACTACCCCGTCCAGGGTGAAAGTTTCACCCCTCCACTTT.

As for this clonotype: An end of the junction differs from the germline gene, which may be a read error. The chain is built from TRBV20-1 and TRBJ1-5; 8 nucleotides align to TRBD1. Germline assignment: CDR1 DFQATT and CDR2 SNEGSKA (reference sequence). CDR3 size: 14 residues. CDR3 coding DNA: TGCAGTGCTAGAACCGACAGGGGCAACCAGCCCCAGCATTTT. Residues: CSARTDRGNQPQHF.